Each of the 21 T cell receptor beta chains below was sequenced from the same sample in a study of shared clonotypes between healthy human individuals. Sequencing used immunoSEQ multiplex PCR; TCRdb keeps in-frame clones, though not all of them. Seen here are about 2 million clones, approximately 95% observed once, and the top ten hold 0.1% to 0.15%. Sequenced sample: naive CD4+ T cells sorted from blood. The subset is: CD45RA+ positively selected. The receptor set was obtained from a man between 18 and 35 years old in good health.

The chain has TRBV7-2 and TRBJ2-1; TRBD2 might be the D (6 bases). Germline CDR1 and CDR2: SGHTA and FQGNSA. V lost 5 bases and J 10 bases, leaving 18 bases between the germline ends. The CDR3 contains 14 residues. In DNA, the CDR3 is TGTGCCAGCAGCGGGGGGTCGTACCCCGGGGAGCAGTTCTTC. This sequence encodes CASSGGSYPGEQFF. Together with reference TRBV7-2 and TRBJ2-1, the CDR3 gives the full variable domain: GAGVSQSPSNKVTEKGKDVELRCDPISGHTALYWYRQSLGQGLEFLIYFQGNSAPDKSGLPSDRFSAERTGGSVSTLTIQRTQQEDSAVYLCASSGGSYPGEQFFGPGTRLTVL.

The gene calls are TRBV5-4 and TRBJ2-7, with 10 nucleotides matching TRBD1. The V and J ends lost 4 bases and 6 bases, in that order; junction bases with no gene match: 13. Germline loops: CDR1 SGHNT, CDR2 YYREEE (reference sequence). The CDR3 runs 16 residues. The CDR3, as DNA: TGTGCCAGCAGCCCGGCGAGGCGGACAGGGGGTGCCGAGCAGTACTTC. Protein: CASSPARRTGGAEQYF.

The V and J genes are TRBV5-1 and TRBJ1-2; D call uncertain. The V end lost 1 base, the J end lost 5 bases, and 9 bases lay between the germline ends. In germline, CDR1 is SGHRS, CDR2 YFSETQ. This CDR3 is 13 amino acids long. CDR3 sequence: CASSLMEEYGYTF. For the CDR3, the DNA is TGCGCCAGCAGCTTGATGGAAGAATATGGCTACACCTTC.

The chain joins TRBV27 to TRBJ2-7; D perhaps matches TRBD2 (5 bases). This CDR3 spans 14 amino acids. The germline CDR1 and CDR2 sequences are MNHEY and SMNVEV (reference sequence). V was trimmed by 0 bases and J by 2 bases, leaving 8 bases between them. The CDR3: CASSLSALAYEQYF. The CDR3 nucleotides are TGTGCCAGCAGTTTATCGGCACTAGCCTACGAGCAGTACTTC.

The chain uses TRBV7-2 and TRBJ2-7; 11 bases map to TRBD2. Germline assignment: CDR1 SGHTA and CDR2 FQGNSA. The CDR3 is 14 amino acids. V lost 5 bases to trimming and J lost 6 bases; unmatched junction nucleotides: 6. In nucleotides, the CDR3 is TGTGCCAGCAGCCCGCAAGGGACTAGCGGCGAGCAGTACTTC. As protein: CASSPQGTSGEQYF.

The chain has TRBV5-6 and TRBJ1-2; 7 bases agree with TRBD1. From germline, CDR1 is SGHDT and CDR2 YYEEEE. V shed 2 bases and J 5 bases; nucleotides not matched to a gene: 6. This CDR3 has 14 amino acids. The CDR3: CASSLEGAGYGYTF. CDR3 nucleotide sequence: TGTGCCAGCAGCTTAGAGGGGGCGGGTTATGGCTACACCTTC. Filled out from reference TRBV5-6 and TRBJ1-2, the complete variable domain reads DAGVTQSPTHLIKTRGQQVTLRCSPKSGHDTVSWYQQALGQGPQFIFQYYEEEERQRGNFPDRFSGHQFPNYSSELNVNALLLGDSALYLCASSLEGAGYGYTFGSGTRLTVV.

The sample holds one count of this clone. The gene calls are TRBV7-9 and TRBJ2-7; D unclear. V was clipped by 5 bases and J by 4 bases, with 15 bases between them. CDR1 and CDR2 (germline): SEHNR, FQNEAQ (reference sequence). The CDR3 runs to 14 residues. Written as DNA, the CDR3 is TGTGCCAGCAGCCCTCTCCTGAACGTGTACGAGCAGTACTTC. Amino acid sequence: CASSPLLNVYEQYF.

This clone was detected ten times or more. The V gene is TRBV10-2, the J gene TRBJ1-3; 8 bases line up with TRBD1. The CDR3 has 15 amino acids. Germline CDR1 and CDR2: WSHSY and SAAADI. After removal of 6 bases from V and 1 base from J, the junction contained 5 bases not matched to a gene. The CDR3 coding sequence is TGCGCCAGCAGAAATACAGGGGGTTCTGGAAACACCATATATTTT. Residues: CASRNTGGSGNTIYF.

CDR3 protein: CASSQSRGTEAFF. CDR3 DNA: TGTGCCAGCAGCCAATCCCGGGGAACCGAAGCTTTCTTT. The chain combines TRBV7-7 with TRBJ1-1; no definite D call. The germline V gene encodes CDR1 SSHAT and CDR2 FNYEAQ (reference sequence). Trimming stripped 5 bases from V and 8 bases from J, with 15 bases between. The CDR3 has 13 residues.

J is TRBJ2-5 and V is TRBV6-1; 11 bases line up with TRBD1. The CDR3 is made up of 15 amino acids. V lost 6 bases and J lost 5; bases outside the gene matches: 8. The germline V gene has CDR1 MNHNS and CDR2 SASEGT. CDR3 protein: CASRGQGVGLETQYF. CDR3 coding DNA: TGTGCCAGCAGGGGACAGGGGGTCGGTTTGGAGACCCAGTACTTC.

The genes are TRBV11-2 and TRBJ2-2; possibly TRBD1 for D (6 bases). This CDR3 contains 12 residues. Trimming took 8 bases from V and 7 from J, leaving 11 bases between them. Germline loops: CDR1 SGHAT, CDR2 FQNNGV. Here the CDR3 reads CASCQGFGELFF. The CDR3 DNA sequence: TGTGCCAGCTGCCAGGGGTTCGGGGAGCTGTTTTTT.

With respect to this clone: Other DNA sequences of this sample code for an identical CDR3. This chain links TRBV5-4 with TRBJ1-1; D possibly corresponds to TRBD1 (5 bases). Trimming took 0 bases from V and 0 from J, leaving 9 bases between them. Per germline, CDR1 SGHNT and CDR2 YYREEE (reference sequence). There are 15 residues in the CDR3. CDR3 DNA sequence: TGTGCCAGCAGCTTGGGGCAGGGTTTGAACACTGAAGCTTTCTTT. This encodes CASSLGQGLNTEAFF.

CDR3 bases: TGCGCCAGCAGCCAGGCCGTGCACACAGATACGCAGTATTTT. This encodes CASSQAVHTDTQYF. The chain combines TRBV5-1 with TRBJ2-3, with unresolved D. The CDR3 loop spans 14 amino acids. Germline V gene data show CDR1 as SGHRS and CDR2 as YFSETQ. Trimming stripped 4 bases from V and 2 bases from J, with 11 bases between.

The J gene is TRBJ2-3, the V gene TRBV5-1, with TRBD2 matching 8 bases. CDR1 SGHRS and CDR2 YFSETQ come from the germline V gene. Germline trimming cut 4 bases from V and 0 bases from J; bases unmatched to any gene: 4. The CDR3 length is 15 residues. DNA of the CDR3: TGCGCCAGCAGCCGTAGCGGGATTAGCACAGATACGCAGTATTTT. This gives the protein CASSRSGISTDTQYF. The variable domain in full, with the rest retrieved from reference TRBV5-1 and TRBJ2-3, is KAGVTQTPRYLIKTRGQQVTLSCSPISGHRSVSWYQQTPGQGLQFLFEYFSETQRNKGNFPGRFSGRQFSNSRSEMNVSTLELGDSALYLCASSRSGISTDTQYFGPGTRLTVL.

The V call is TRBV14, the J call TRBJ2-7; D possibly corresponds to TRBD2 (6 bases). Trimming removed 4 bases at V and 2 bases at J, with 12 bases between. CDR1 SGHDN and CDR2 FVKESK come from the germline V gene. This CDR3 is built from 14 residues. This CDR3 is CASSLGPGAYEQYF. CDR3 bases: TGTGCCAGCAGCCTGGGGCCGGGGGCCTACGAGCAGTACTTC.

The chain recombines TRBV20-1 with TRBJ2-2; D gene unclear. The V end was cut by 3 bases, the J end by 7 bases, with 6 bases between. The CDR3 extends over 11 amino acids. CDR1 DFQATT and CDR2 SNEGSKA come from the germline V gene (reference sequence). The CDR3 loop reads CSASVIGELFF. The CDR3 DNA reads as TGCAGTGCTAGTGTGATCGGGGAGCTGTTTTTT.

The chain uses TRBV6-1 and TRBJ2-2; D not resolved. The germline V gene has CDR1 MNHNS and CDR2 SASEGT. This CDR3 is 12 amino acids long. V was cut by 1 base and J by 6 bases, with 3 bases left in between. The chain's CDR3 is CASSEGSGELFF. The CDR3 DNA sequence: TGTGCCAGCAGTGAAGGGTCCGGGGAGCTGTTTTTT.

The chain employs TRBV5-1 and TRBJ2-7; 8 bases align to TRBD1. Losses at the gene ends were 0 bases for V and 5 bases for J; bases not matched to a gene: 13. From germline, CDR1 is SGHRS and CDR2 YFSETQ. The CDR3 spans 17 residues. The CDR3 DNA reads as TGCGCCAGCAGCTTGGCCGCACAGGGGGTGAGGGTAAACGAGCAGTACTTC. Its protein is CASSLAAQGVRVNEQYF. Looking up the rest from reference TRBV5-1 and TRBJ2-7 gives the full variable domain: KAGVTQTPRYLIKTRGQQVTLSCSPISGHRSVSWYQQTPGQGLQFLFEYFSETQRNKGNFPGRFSGRQFSNSRSEMNVSTLELGDSALYLCASSLAAQGVRVNEQYFGPGTRLTVT.

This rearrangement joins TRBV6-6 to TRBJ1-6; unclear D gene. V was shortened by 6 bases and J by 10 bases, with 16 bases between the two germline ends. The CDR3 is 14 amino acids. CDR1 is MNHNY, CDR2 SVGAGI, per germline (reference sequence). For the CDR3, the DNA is TGTGCCAGCAGAACTGGAGGGTTCGGCTCACCCCTCCACTTT. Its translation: CASRTGGFGSPLHF.

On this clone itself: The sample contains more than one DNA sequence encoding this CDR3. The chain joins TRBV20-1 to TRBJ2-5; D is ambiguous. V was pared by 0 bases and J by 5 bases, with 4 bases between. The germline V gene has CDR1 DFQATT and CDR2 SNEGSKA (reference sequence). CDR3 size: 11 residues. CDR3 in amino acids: CSARERETQYF. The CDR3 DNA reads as TGCAGTGCTAGAGAACGGGAGACCCAGTACTTC.

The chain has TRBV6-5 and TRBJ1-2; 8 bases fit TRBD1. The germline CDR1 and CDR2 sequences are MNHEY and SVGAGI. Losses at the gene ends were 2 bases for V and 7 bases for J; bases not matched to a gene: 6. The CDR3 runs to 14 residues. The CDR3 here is CASSYTQGARGYTF. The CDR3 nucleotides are TGTGCCAGCAGTTACACCCAGGGGGCTCGTGGCTACACCTTC.